This T cell receptor beta chain was sequenced for a study of OX40 agonist ivuxolimab in advanced cancers. About this clone itself: Its matching antigen is unknown.

Autoimmune disease history or systemic immunosuppression led to patient exclusion. Sequenced by immunoSEQ multiplex PCR; TCRdb stores in-frame clones only, minus some. The profile shows some 77,000 clones, over 70% of them singletons. The ends were cut back, 1 base at V and 0 bases at J, with 8 bases in the middle. This CDR3 is built from 15 residues. From germline, CDR1 is SGHAT and CDR2 FQNNGV. The study's findings and limits: Partly responding patients at 0.1-3.0 mg/kg showed some of the smallest clonal expansion.

The chain combines TRBV11-2 with TRBJ2-3; D call uncertain. This material consisted of CD4+ or CD8+ T cells sorted from blood, taken in a trial of the OX40 agonist ivuxolimab. This receptor was taken from an adult with an advanced solid tumor such as melanoma, head and neck, liver or kidney cancer. CDR3 bases: TGTGCCAGCAGCTTAGTCTCAGCTAGCACAGATACGCAGTATTTT. It is translated as CASSLVSASTDTQYF.